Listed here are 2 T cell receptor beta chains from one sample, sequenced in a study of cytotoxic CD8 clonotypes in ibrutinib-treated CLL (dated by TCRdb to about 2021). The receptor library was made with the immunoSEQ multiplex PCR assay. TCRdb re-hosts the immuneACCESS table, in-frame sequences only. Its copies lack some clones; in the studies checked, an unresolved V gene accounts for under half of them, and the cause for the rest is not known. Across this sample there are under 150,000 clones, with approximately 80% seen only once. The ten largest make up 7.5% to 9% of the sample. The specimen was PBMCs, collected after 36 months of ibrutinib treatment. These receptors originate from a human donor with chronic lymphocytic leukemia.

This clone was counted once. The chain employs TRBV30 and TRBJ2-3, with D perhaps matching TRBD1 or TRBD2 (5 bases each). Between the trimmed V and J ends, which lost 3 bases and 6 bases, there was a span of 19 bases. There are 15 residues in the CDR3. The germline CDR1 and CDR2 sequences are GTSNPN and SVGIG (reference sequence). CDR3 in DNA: TGTGCCTGGAGCCTTAGTTGGGGACCCCAGGATACGCAGTATTTT. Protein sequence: CAWSLSWGPQDTQYF.

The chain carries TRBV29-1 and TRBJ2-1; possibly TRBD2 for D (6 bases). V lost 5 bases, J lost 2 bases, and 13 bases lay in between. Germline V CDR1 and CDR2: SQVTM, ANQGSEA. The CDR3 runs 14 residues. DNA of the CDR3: TGCAGCGTTAGCGGGCCACCGGCCTACAATGAGCAGTTCTTC. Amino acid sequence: CSVSGPPAYNEQFF.